This is a list of T cell receptor beta chains from one sample in a study of blood T cell repertoires in COVID-19. This table comes from immunoSEQ multiplex PCR, and its TCRdb copy is limited to in-frame clones, with some not included. The sample contains about 200,000 clones, roughly 85% of which appear only once. The sample consisted of peripheral blood. The receptors were gathered from a woman in her 70s with COVID-19, enrolled during active disease. Each CDR3 is given with its conserved first and last residue. D genes are given only for firm matches. The size field is filled for only some rows; it gives once, few, many or a size class.

CDR3 DNA,CDR3 protein,CDR3 length,V gene,clone size,J gene,D gene
TGTGCCAGCAGCTTAACGTCTGGCGGAGGGAGCTCCTACAATGAGCAGTTCTTC,CASSLTSGGGSSYNEQFF,18,TRBV7-3,NA,TRBJ2-1,NA
TGTGCCAGCAGCCCCGGGGACAGATTATCACCCCTCCACTTT,CASSPGDRLSPLHF,14,TRBV7-9,NA,TRBJ1-6,TRBD1
TGTGCCAGCAGCTCACAAACAGGGAGCGGCGAGCAGTACTTC,CASSSQTGSGEQYF,14,TRBV7-2,NA,TRBJ2-7,NA
TGTGCCAGCAGCGGGACAGTCAATGAAAAACTGTTTTTT,CASSGTVNEKLFF,13,TRBV11-2,NA,TRBJ1-4,TRBD1
TGTGCCAGCAGCTATGACTCTAGCTCCTACGAGCAGTACTTC,CASSYDSSSYEQYF,14,TRBV7-2,NA,TRBJ2-7,NA
TGTGCCAGCAGCCCCCCCTGGCCGGGACTAGCGGGAGATACGCAGTATTTT,CASSPPWPGLAGDTQYF,17,TRBV3-1/TRBV3-2,NA,TRBJ2-3,TRBD2
TGTGCCAGCAGCGTTGGTACAGTCCAAGAGACCCAGTACTTC,CASSVGTVQETQYF,14,TRBV9,NA,TRBJ2-5,NA
TGTGCCAGCAGTTATTTCATAGAGGCTGAAGCTTTCTTT,CASSYFIEAEAFF,13,TRBV6-2/TRBV6-3,NA,TRBJ1-1,NA
TGTGCCAGCAGCTTAGACTCCCAGGAGGGCACTGAAGCTTTCTTT,CASSLDSQEGTEAFF,15,TRBV11-3,NA,TRBJ1-1,NA
TGTGCCAGCAGCTTTGGAGCGGGGGCGAACACTGAAGCTTTCTTT,CASSFGAGANTEAFF,15,TRBV7-2,NA,TRBJ1-1,NA
TGTGCCAGCAGTTACTCGGTGACATTTTCCGGGACTAGCGGGATCTACGAGCAGTACTTC,CASSYSVTFSGTSGIYEQYF,20,TRBV6-2/TRBV6-3,NA,TRBJ2-7,TRBD2
TGTGCCAGCAGACCCCTACTAAGGGACAGGGGTAATGAGCAGTTCTTC,CASRPLLRDRGNEQFF,16,TRBV6-6,NA,TRBJ2-1,TRBD1
TGCGCCAGCACCTTAGAGGGATCTCCTACCTCCTACGAGCAGTACTTC,CASTLEGSPTSYEQYF,16,TRBV5-1,NA,TRBJ2-7,NA
TGTGCCAGCTCACCACCGGGAGCTCAGCGGGAAAAACTGTTTTTT,CASSPPGAQREKLFF,15,TRBV18,NA,TRBJ1-4,NA
TGTGCCAGCAGCTCCACCCCCCAGGAAAAACTGTTTTTT,CASSSTPQEKLFF,13,TRBV7-9,NA,TRBJ1-4,NA
TGTGCCAGCAGCCATCCGGGACAGGGAACCTACGAGCAGTACTTC,CASSHPGQGTYEQYF,15,TRBV16,few,TRBJ2-7,TRBD1
TGCGCCAGCAGCTTGGCGAGGGGAGGGGGAGGAGCTGAAGCTTTCTTT,CASSLARGGGGAEAFF,16,TRBV5-1,NA,TRBJ1-1,NA
TGCGCCAGCCTCGCCGGTGAGAACACCGGGGAGCTGTTTTTT,CASLAGENTGELFF,14,TRBV5-1,NA,TRBJ2-2,NA
TGTGCCAGCCGGAAGGTCAGCGGGGAAGCTTTCTTT,CASRKVSGEAFF,12,TRBV27,NA,TRBJ1-1,NA
TGTGCCAGCAGGGCGGGGTTAACTAATGAAAAACTGTTTTTT,CASRAGLTNEKLFF,14,TRBV11-2,NA,TRBJ1-4,NA
TGTGCCAGCAGGGGAATAGCGGGAGCCCCAGGGGGGCAGTTCTTC,CASRGIAGAPGGQFF,15,TRBV2,NA,TRBJ2-1,TRBD2
TGTGCCAGCAGTCCCCACAGGAGTGGCAATCAGCCCCAGCATTTT,CASSPHRSGNQPQHF,15,TRBV6-6,NA,TRBJ1-5,NA
TGTGCCAGCAGCCAAGGTCGGAGCTCCTACGAGCAGTACTTC,CASSQGRSSYEQYF,14,TRBV3-1/TRBV3-2,once,TRBJ2-7,NA
TGTGCCACCAGTGATTTGTCTCCGGGGGGCTCCTACAATGAGCAGTTCTTC,CATSDLSPGGSYNEQFF,17,TRBV24-1,NA,TRBJ2-1,TRBD2
TGTGCCAGCAGCTTAATAGGGGATGAGCAGTTCTTC,CASSLIGDEQFF,12,TRBV7-9,NA,TRBJ2-1,NA
TGTGCCAGCAGCGGTAGGGGTCCAGGGGGCGTTCGAACTGAAGCTTTCTTT,CASSGRGPGGVRTEAFF,17,TRBV7-2,NA,TRBJ1-1,TRBD1
TGTGCCAGCAGTGAAGCTGCTACTAGCGGGGGGACAGATACGCAGTATTTT,CASSEAATSGGTDTQYF,17,TRBV6-1,NA,TRBJ2-3,TRBD2
TGTGCCAGTAGTATAGCAGGGCGTGGGGATCAGCCCCAGCATTTT,CASSIAGRGDQPQHF,15,TRBV19,few,TRBJ1-5,NA
TGTGCCAGCAGCCCACGACAGGGCGCGAACACTGAAGCTTTCTTT,CASSPRQGANTEAFF,15,TRBV14,NA,TRBJ1-1,TRBD1
TGTGCCAGCAACCGCGGACAGGACCACAGCAATCAGCCCCAGCATTTT,CASNRGQDHSNQPQHF,16,TRBV6-6,NA,TRBJ1-5,TRBD1
TGTGCTAGTGGTTTGGTAGAAGCCTCTTCCTTC,CASGLVEASSF,11,TRBV12-5,NA,TRBJ1-2,NA
TGTGCCAGCTCCCTAACAGGGGATGGCTACACCTTC,CASSLTGDGYTF,12,TRBV2,NA,TRBJ1-2,TRBD1
TGTGCCAGCAGCTTGGGTGGGAGTTCCGATCAGCCCCAGCATTTT,CASSLGGSSDQPQHF,15,TRBV5-4,NA,TRBJ1-5,NA
TGTGCCAGCAGTTTTCGTGCCAGGGTGGGCACTGAAGCTTTCTTT,CASSFRARVGTEAFF,15,TRBV27,NA,TRBJ1-1,NA
TGTGCCAGCAGCTTATTCGAACTTCGGACTAGCGGGAGGCACAATGAGCAGTTCTTC,CASSLFELRTSGRHNEQFF,19,TRBV7-9,few,TRBJ2-1,TRBD2
TGTGCCAGCAGCCCCGGGACATCCAACGAGCAGTACTTC,CASSPGTSNEQYF,13,TRBV6-2/TRBV6-3,NA,TRBJ2-7,NA
TGTGCCAGCAGCTTAGATCAGGGGGGTCAGCCCCAGCATTTT,CASSLDQGGQPQHF,14,TRBV11-3,few,TRBJ1-5,TRBD1
TGTGCCAGCAGCGAGCAGAGGGGGCGCCGGGAAAAACTGTTTTTT,CASSEQRGRREKLFF,15,TRBV6-5,once,TRBJ1-4,TRBD1
TGTGCCAGCAGCTTAGGGGGAAGGGGATCGGAGCCCCAGCATTTT,CASSLGGRGSEPQHF,15,TRBV7-6,NA,TRBJ1-5,NA
TGTGCCAGCAGCCTGGGGCCCGTCTCTGGAAACACCATATATTTT,CASSLGPVSGNTIYF,15,TRBV7-9,NA,TRBJ1-3,NA
TGTGCCAGCAGTTACGGACTAGCGGGGGAAGAGACCCAGTACTTC,CASSYGLAGEETQYF,15,TRBV11-3,NA,TRBJ2-5,TRBD2
TGTGCCAGTAGTCATGGGCTTTACAATGAGCAGTTCTTC,CASSHGLYNEQFF,13,TRBV19,once,TRBJ2-1,NA
TGTGCCAGCAGTTATCAGTTGGAGCAGTACTTC,CASSYQLEQYF,11,TRBV6-2/TRBV6-3,NA,TRBJ2-7,NA
TGCGCCAGCAGCTTGGGGCCTAGCGATGATCAGCCCCAGCATTTT,CASSLGPSDDQPQHF,15,TRBV5-1,NA,TRBJ1-5,NA
TGTGCCAGCAGTGAACTGGCAGGGGGAAACACCATATATTTT,CASSELAGGNTIYF,14,TRBV2,NA,TRBJ1-3,NA
TGTGCCAGCTCACTGAGGACTAGCGGGGGGCAAGAGACCCAGTACTTC,CASSLRTSGGQETQYF,16,TRBV18,NA,TRBJ2-5,TRBD2
TGCGCCAGCAGCCAAGATCTAGGAGGAAGGAACACTGAAGCTTTCTTT,CASSQDLGGRNTEAFF,16,TRBV4-3,NA,TRBJ1-1,NA
TGTGCCAGCAGCTTAACAAGGACAGGGGGCTACAATGAGCAGTTCTTC,CASSLTRTGGYNEQFF,16,TRBV7-3,NA,TRBJ2-1,TRBD1
TGTGCCAGCAGCTCCGGGACAGGGAGGGAAGAGACCCAGTACTTC,CASSSGTGREETQYF,15,TRBV11-3,NA,TRBJ2-5,TRBD1
TGTGCCAGCCTATGTGGTAATTCATCGGTCCAAGAGACCCAGTACTTC,CASLCGNSSVQETQYF,16,TRBV21-1,NA,TRBJ2-5,NA
TGTGCCAGTAGGATTATGGACCAGGGAGGAACTGAAGCTTTCTTT,CASRIMDQGGTEAFF,15,TRBV19,once,TRBJ1-1,NA
TGTGCTAGTGGTCCCCCCCCGTCCACCCTACGCTACAATGAGCAGTTCTTC,CASGPPPSTLRYNEQFF,17,TRBV12-5,NA,TRBJ2-1,NA
TGTGCCAGCAGACTTGGTGGGCCAAGGCGGGGGCAGGGTGAAGCTTTCTTT,CASRLGGPRRGQGEAFF,17,TRBV27,NA,TRBJ1-1,NA
TGTGCTGGGGGCGCCTGGACCGGGGAGCTGTTTTTT,CAGGAWTGELFF,12,TRBV6-5,NA,TRBJ2-2,NA
TGTGCCAGCAGCTTAGGGAGGGTGGGCGGTGAAGCTTTCTTT,CASSLGRVGGEAFF,14,TRBV7-2,once,TRBJ1-1,NA
TGTGCCAGCAGCGTAGACAGGGGACCCCTCCACTTT,CASSVDRGPLHF,12,TRBV25-1,few,TRBJ1-6,TRBD1
TGCGCCAGCAGCCAAGGACAGGGCTCTGGAAACACCATATATTTT,CASSQGQGSGNTIYF,15,TRBV4-3,NA,TRBJ1-3,TRBD1
TGTGCCAGCAGCTGGGGAGGGCAAAACTATGGCTACACCTTC,CASSWGGQNYGYTF,14,TRBV7-2,few,TRBJ1-2,NA
TGTGCCACCAGCAGAGACAGGGCAGCGAGCAATCAGCCCCAGCATTTT,CATSRDRAASNQPQHF,16,TRBV15,NA,TRBJ1-5,NA